One sample yielded the 25 T cell receptor beta chains listed below, sequenced in a study of CXCR3-negative and CXCR3-positive naive CD8 T cells. UMI-labeled 5' RACE TRB cDNA libraries were prepared from the cells. Reanalyzing the 5' RACE reads, TCRdb keeps one entry per CDR3 protein, without DNA. The sample data list about 24,000 distinct CDR3 sequences. The sequenced sample was naive CXCR3- CD8+ T cells from blood. Regarding subset: CD45RO-CCR7+CD27+CD95- naive CD8+ T cells lacking CXCR3 (TNR3-). The receptors come from a human donor in good health. Some clones in this sample may be carry-over from other donors' samples.

The rearrangement links TRBV20-1 to TRBJ2-7; TCRdb returns TRBD2, unconfirmable since there is no DNA. There are 14 residues in the CDR3. CDR1 and CDR2 from the germline V gene are DFQATT and SNEGSKA (reference sequence). The CDR3: CSAGALVWLYEQYF.

Measured by frequency, this clonotype is medium-sized (0.01 to 0.1%). The V gene is TRBV7-6, the J gene TRBJ2-7; the D gene TCRdb calls, TRBD2, cannot be checked with no DNA. The CDR3 contains 15 residues. Germline V CDR1 and CDR2: SGHVS, FNYEAQ. The CDR3 sequence: CASSLGSGGLDEQYF.

The CDR3 sequence: CSVIAGSYEQYF. The J gene is TRBJ2-7, the V gene TRBV29-1; there is no DNA to check the TCRdb D call of TRBD1. The CDR3 covers 12 residues. Germline CDR1 and CDR2: SQVTM and ANQGSEA.

The CDR3 here is CSVDRPDRDEQYF. The V gene is TRBV29-1, the J gene TRBJ2-7; absent DNA, TCRdb's TRBD1 call cannot be checked. CDR1 is SQVTM and CDR2 is ANQGSEA in the germline V gene. This CDR3 has 13 amino acids.

V usage is TRBV29-1 and J usage is TRBJ2-1; TCRdb names TRBD1, which stays unverified in the absence of DNA. CDR3 length equals 13 residues. Germline V gives CDR1 SQVTM, CDR2 ANQGSEA. The CDR3 here is CSVMQQDRNEQFF.

The rearrangement joins TRBV29-1 to TRBJ1-1; TCRdb's D call of TRBD1 is untestable without DNA. The CDR3 has 14 residues. Germline CDR1 SQVTM, CDR2 ANQGSEA. The CDR3 loop is CSVEAGLGYTEAFF.

The V and J genes are TRBV6-2 or TRBV6-3 and TRBJ2-1. Germline CDR1 and CDR2: MNHEY and SVGEGT. CDR3 length equals 13 residues. Here the CDR3 reads CASSYSGVVEQFF.

This chain uses TRBV21-1 with TRBJ1-5; TCRdb calls TRBD1, which cannot be checked without DNA. TRBV21-1 is marked as a pseudogene. This CDR3 spans 15 amino acids. The CDR3 is CASTGQGACNQPQHF.

This sequence joins TRBV20-1 and TRBJ2-4; the D gene TCRdb calls, TRBD2, cannot be checked with no DNA. The CDR3 is 17 amino acids. The germline V gene has CDR1 DFQATT and CDR2 SNEGSKA (reference sequence). The CDR3 loop reads CSATGTSGGRSKNIQYF.

The rearrangement links TRBV29-1 to TRBJ2-5; the TCRdb D gene call, TRBD2, has no DNA to confirm it. The CDR3 is made up of 14 amino acids. In germline, CDR1 is SQVTM, CDR2 ANQGSEA. CDR3 sequence: CSADDPLREETQYF.

The CDR3 sequence: CASSTRQGEKGTEAFF. The V call is TRBV5-1, the J call TRBJ1-1; TCRdb's D call, TRBD1, is unchecked because there is no DNA. CDR1 SGHRS and CDR2 YFSETQ come from the germline V gene. The CDR3 covers 16 residues.

This chain joins TRBV28 and TRBJ2-1; checking the TCRdb D call of TRBD1 is not possible without DNA. CDR1 and CDR2 from the germline V gene are MDHEN and SYDVKM. CDR3 length: 17 amino acids. CDR3 protein: CASSLVSGQALYNEQFF. Together with reference TRBV28 and TRBJ2-1, the CDR3 gives the full variable domain: DVKVTQSSRYLVKRTGEKVFLECVQDMDHENMFWYRQDPGLGLRLIYFSYDVKMKEKGDIPEGYSVSREKKERFSLILESASTNQTSMYLCASSLVSGQALYNEQFFGPGTRLTVL.

This chain joins TRBV7-9 and TRBJ2-7; TCRdb returns TRBD1, unconfirmable since there is no DNA. The CDR3 runs 16 residues. CDR1 is SEHNR, CDR2 FQNEAQ, per germline (reference sequence). The CDR3 sequence: CASSQLDRDGSYEQYF.

V usage is TRBV29-1 and J usage is TRBJ2-1; TCRdb designates TRBD2, a call that cannot be tested without DNA. This CDR3 region has 13 residues. Germline V CDR1 and CDR2: SQVTM, ANQGSEA. This chain's CDR3 is CSVLAPLDNEQFF.

V is TRBV20-1 and J is TRBJ2-7; TCRdb's assignment of TRBD1 cannot be checked, as there is no DNA. The CDR3 length is 13 residues. CDR1 DFQATT and CDR2 SNEGSKA come from the germline V gene (reference sequence). The CDR3 is CSARSGTDYEQYF.

The V call is TRBV27, the J call TRBJ2-5; TCRdb lists TRBD1, though no DNA is available to test this call. Germline CDR1 MNHEY, CDR2 SMNVEV (reference sequence). The CDR3 covers 13 residues. The CDR3 protein is CASRGQAQETQYF.

V and J are TRBV29-1 and TRBJ2-7; the TRBD1 assignment by TCRdb is unverifiable without DNA. CDR1 SQVTM and CDR2 ANQGSEA come from the germline V gene. The CDR3 extends over 13 amino acids. CDR3 region: CSVLRQGIHEQYF.

This chain links TRBV10-3 with TRBJ2-7; with no DNA, the TCRdb D assignment of TRBD1 cannot be verified. The germline CDR1 and CDR2 sequences are ENHRY and SYGVKD. The CDR3 runs to 14 residues. CDR3 residues: CAITPSDRPYEQYF.

The chain recombines TRBV4-2 with TRBJ2-7. Germline CDR1 is LGHNA and CDR2 is YNFKEQ. This CDR3 contains 13 residues. The CDR3 protein is CASSQDGPDEQYF.

Judged by frequency, this clonotype is medium-sized. The V call is TRBV3-1, the J call TRBJ2-7; TCRdb's D gene call, TRBD1, goes unchecked for lack of DNA. This CDR3 has 15 residues. Looked up from germline, CDR1 is LGHDT and CDR2 is YNNKEL (reference sequence). The CDR3 loop is CASSQDGAESYEQYF.

This chain connects TRBV6-2 or TRBV6-3 to TRBJ2-5; TCRdb's assignment of TRBD1 cannot be checked, as there is no DNA. The germline CDR1 and CDR2 sequences are MNHEY and SVGEGT. The CDR3 extends over 13 amino acids. CDR3 residues: CASKRENQETQYF.

The chain carries TRBV10-3 and TRBJ2-7. The CDR3 spans 14 residues. Germline V gene data show CDR1 as ENHRY and CDR2 as SYGVKD. The chain's CDR3 is CAISERGSPYEQYF.

The chain has TRBV27 and TRBJ1-1. The CDR3 consists of 16 residues. Germline CDR1 MNHEY, CDR2 SMNVEV (reference sequence). The CDR3 is CASSLSLGSLNTEAFF.

The chain joins TRBV6-1 to TRBJ2-1; TCRdb designates TRBD2, a call that cannot be tested without DNA. In germline, CDR1 is MNHNS, CDR2 SASEGT. This CDR3 spans 15 amino acids. The CDR3 protein is CAGSEARRGLGEQFF.

The chain joins TRBV27 to TRBJ1-2. This CDR3 is 13 amino acids long. CDR1 and CDR2 from the germline V gene are MNHEY and SMNVEV (reference sequence). CDR3: CASSIDPNSGYTF.